These 22 T cell receptor beta chains were sequenced from one sample in a study of cytomegalovirus exposure and HLA in healthy donors. Libraries were prepared by immunoSEQ multiplex PCR; TCRdb keeps only in-frame clonotypes and omits some of them. The sample lists approximately 280,000 clones; about 86% were seen once. Sequencing was done on a sample of PBMCs. These receptors all come from a woman aged 18-29 years in good health and CMV-seronegative.

This chain connects TRBV7-3 to TRBJ2-4; 10 bases fit TRBD1. Germline CDR1 SGHTA, CDR2 FQGTGA. This CDR3 contains 14 residues. Trimming took 1 base from V and 14 from J; bases not matched to a gene: 8. CDR3 loop: CASSLNPGQGGKYF. The CDR3 DNA reads TGTGCCAGCAGCTTAAATCCTGGACAGGGGGGAAAGTACTTC.

V and J are TRBV5-6 and TRBJ1-2, with D possibly being TRBD1 (6 bases). The CDR3 length is 15 residues. Germline CDR1 is SGHDT and CDR2 is YYEEEE. Trimming took 0 bases from V and 8 from J, leaving 17 bases between them. CDR3 in amino acids: CASSLVGRGRGGYTF. The CDR3, as DNA: TGTGCCAGCAGCTTGGTCGGCAGGGGTAGGGGAGGCTACACCTTC.

This chain joins TRBV4-3 and TRBJ2-7; 7 nucleotides align to TRBD1. This CDR3 spans 17 amino acids. Trimming took 2 bases from V and 0 from J; bases not matched to a gene: 10. Germline CDR1 LGHNA, CDR2 YSLEER. The CDR3, as DNA: TGCGCCAGCAGCCAAAGCACCGCCGGGACAGCCTCCTACGAGCAGTACTTC. Translating it yields CASSQSTAGTASYEQYF.

The J gene is TRBJ1-1, the V gene TRBV4-1, with 9 positions matching TRBD1. Germline CDR1 and CDR2: MGHRA and YSYEKL. Trimming at V came to 0 bases and at J to 1 base, leaving 9 bases not matched to a gene. CDR3 size: 18 residues. The CDR3 region has the DNA TGCGCCAGCAGCCAAGATGGGACAGGGACCCCGAGGAACACTGAAGCTTTCTTT. Translation gives CASSQDGTGTPRNTEAFF.

The chain links TRBV27 to TRBJ2-1, with 10 bases lining up with TRBD2. The CDR3 consists of 15 residues. Germline-derived CDR1 and CDR2 are MNHEY and SMNVEV (reference sequence). Losses at the gene ends were 2 bases for V and 7 bases for J; bases not matched to a gene: 5. For the CDR3, the DNA is TGTGCCAGCAGTTTACGAGCGGGGGGGCTTAATGAGCAGTTCTTC. This codes for CASSLRAGGLNEQFF.

V and J are TRBV14 and TRBJ1-2; D is perhaps TRBD1 (5 bases). Trimming removed 4 bases from V and 5 bases from J, with 17 bases in between. The germline V gene encodes CDR1 SGHDN and CDR2 FVKESK. The CDR3 has 15 amino acids. The CDR3 coding sequence is TGTGCCAGCAGCCCTGAACAGCAGGGCGGTTATGGCTACACCTTC. Amino acid sequence: CASSPEQQGGYGYTF.

J is TRBJ1-6 and V is TRBV7-9, with a possible D match to TRBD1 (6 bases). This CDR3 region has 14 residues. The V and J ends lost 5 bases and 10 bases respectively, with 15 bases between them. Germline values: CDR1 SEHNR, CDR2 FQNEAQ (reference sequence). CDR3 nucleotide sequence: TGTGCCAGCAGCCCCCAGGGGAGTCGATCACCCCTCCACTTT. Its translation is CASSPQGSRSPLHF.

The V and J genes are TRBV25-1 and TRBJ2-2; 11 nucleotides match TRBD2. The CDR3 is made up of 17 amino acids. J was trimmed by 1 base and V by 2 bases; bases with no gene match: 3. Per the germline V gene, CDR1 is MGHDK and CDR2 is SYGVNS. CDR3 residues: CASSEPSGRKNTGELFF. The CDR3 nucleotides are TGTGCCAGCAGTGAACCTAGCGGGAGGAAGAACACCGGGGAGCTGTTTTTT.

The gene calls are TRBV29-1 and TRBJ1-5; TRBD1 matches at 9 bases. Germline lookup yields CDR1 SQVTM and CDR2 ANQGSEA. The CDR3 sequence is 13 residues long. V was clipped by 7 bases and J by 4 bases; unmatched bases: 5. CDR3 sequence (DNA): TGCAGCGCCGGGACAGGGATGAATCAGCCCCAGCATTTT. Residues: CSAGTGMNQPQHF.

The V and J genes are TRBV5-1 and TRBJ2-5; 7 bases align to TRBD1. CDR3 length equals 19 residues. Germline trimming cut 2 bases from V and 2 bases from J; bases unmatched to any gene: 18. Germline V gives CDR1 SGHRS, CDR2 YFSETQ. In DNA form, the CDR3 reads TGCGCCAGCAGCTTATATGAAGACAGGGTATATCGGTCACAAGAGACCCAGTACTTC. This encodes CASSLYEDRVYRSQETQYF.

This clone was seen a single time. This rearrangement joins TRBV5-1 to TRBJ2-5; 11 bases agree with TRBD1. In germline, CDR1 is SGHRS, CDR2 YFSETQ. The V gene end was trimmed by 4 bases and the J gene end by 5 bases; junction bases not matched to a gene: 7. The CDR3 has 15 amino acids. The CDR3 sequence: CASSPGQGARETQYF. The CDR3 region has the DNA TGCGCCAGCAGCCCTGGACAGGGGGCGCGGGAGACCCAGTACTTC.

This chain joins TRBV6-5 and TRBJ2-7; possible D gene TRBD1, 6 bases. V was pared by 6 bases and J by 2 bases, with 17 bases between. CDR3 size: 15 residues. CDR1 and CDR2 from the germline V gene are MNHEY and SVGAGI. DNA of the CDR3: TGTGCCAGCAGCTTTCGTAGAGGGGGAGCCTACGAGCAGTACTTC. Encoded protein: CASSFRRGGAYEQYF.

The V gene is TRBV9, the J gene TRBJ2-1, with D maybe TRBD2 (5 bases). The CDR3 length is 14 residues. The germline CDR1 and CDR2 sequences are SGDLS and YYNGEE. V was cut by 0 bases and J by 7 bases, with 11 bases left in between. CDR3 sequence reads: CASSVEGSGNEQFF. The DNA for the CDR3 is TGTGCCAGCAGCGTAGAGGGCTCGGGAAATGAGCAGTTCTTC.

This clone was seen once. The chain employs TRBV18 and TRBJ2-3; D possibly corresponds to TRBD1 (7 bases). Germline loops: CDR1 KGHSH, CDR2 LQKENI. V was cut by 3 bases and J by 2 bases, with 12 bases left in between. This CDR3 region has 15 residues. The CDR3, as DNA: TGTGCCAGCTCACCCCAGGGGGAGGTCACAGATACGCAGTATTTT. Its protein is CASSPQGEVTDTQYF. Using reference TRBV18 and TRBJ2-3 for the parts outside the CDR3, the full variable domain is NAGVMQNPRHLVRRRGQEARLRCSPMKGHSHVYWYRQLPEEGLKFMVYLQKENIIDESGMPKERFSAEFPKEGPSILRIQQVVRGDSAAYFCASSPQGEVTDTQYFGPGTRLTVL.

The chain is built from TRBV7-2 and TRBJ1-2; perhaps TRBD1 as D (5 bases). CDR3 size: 13 residues. Germline CDR1 and CDR2: SGHTA and FQGNSA. Between the trimmed V and J ends, which lost 6 bases and 5 bases, there was a span of 13 bases. This CDR3 is CASRGKQVYGYTF. CDR3 DNA: TGTGCCAGCAGAGGGAAACAGGTTTATGGCTACACCTTC. Full variable domain (missing parts from reference TRBV7-2 and TRBJ1-2): GAGVSQSPSNKVTEKGKDVELRCDPISGHTALYWYRQSLGQGLEFLIYFQGNSAPDKSGLPSDRFSAERTGGSVSTLTIQRTQQEDSAVYLCASRGKQVYGYTFGSGTRLTVV.

The chain links TRBV11-3 to TRBJ2-2, with a weak D call TRBD2 (7 bases). CDR3 length: 17 residues. The germline V gene encodes CDR1 SGHNT and CDR2 YENEEA. Trimming stripped 8 bases from V and 4 bases from J, with 23 bases between. The CDR3 reads CASWGGRSNFITGELFF. CDR3 nucleotide sequence: TGTGCCAGCTGGGGGGGCAGATCCAATTTTATCACCGGGGAGCTGTTTTTT.

This chain joins TRBV5-1 and TRBJ2-3; D unclear. Trimming took 4 bases from V and 3 from J, leaving 15 bases between them. This CDR3 comprises 15 residues. Germline CDR1 is SGHRS and CDR2 is YFSETQ. This CDR3 is CASSLAPPRTDTQYF. CDR3 nucleotides: TGCGCCAGCAGCCTGGCCCCTCCCCGTACAGATACGCAGTATTTT.

The chain recombines TRBV19 with TRBJ1-5; perhaps TRBD1 as D (6 bases). Trimming cost V 6 bases and J 6 bases, with 15 bases left between them. The CDR3 sequence is 14 residues long. CDR1 is LNHDA, CDR2 SQIVND, per germline (reference sequence). The CDR3 sequence is CASSSSGDSQPQHF. CDR3 DNA: TGTGCCAGTAGCTCATCAGGGGATTCTCAGCCCCAGCATTTT.

This clone was detected only a few times. The V call is TRBV9, the J call TRBJ1-2; TRBD1 matches at 8 bases. The CDR3 runs 15 residues. The germline gives CDR1 SGDLS, CDR2 YYNGEE. V dropped 1 base and J dropped 4; count of bases not matched to a gene: 6. CDR3 sequence: CASSVQGAGGYGYTF. The CDR3 DNA sequence: TGTGCCAGCAGCGTACAGGGGGCCGGTGGCTATGGCTACACCTTC.

V is TRBV27 and J is TRBJ2-1; the match to TRBD2 covers 10 bases. Germline V CDR1 and CDR2: MNHEY, SMNVEV (reference sequence). The CDR3 extends over 18 amino acids. The trim removed 2 bases at V and 0 bases at J, leaving 7 bases unmatched. CDR3 loop: CASSLGLAELSSYNEQFF. The CDR3 DNA sequence: TGTGCCAGCAGTTTAGGACTAGCGGAGTTGAGCTCCTACAATGAGCAGTTCTTC.

The chain links TRBV15 to TRBJ1-6, with TRBD1 matching 7 bases. Germline V gene data show CDR1 as LNHNV and CDR2 as YYDKDF (reference sequence). The CDR3 consists of 15 residues. V lost 3 bases, J lost 9 bases, and 8 bases stayed unmatched. CDR3 residues: CATSRGTASISPLHF. In DNA, the CDR3 is TGTGCCACCAGCAGGGGGACAGCAAGCATTTCACCCCTCCACTTT.

V and J are TRBV18 and TRBJ1-2, with 8 bases aligning to TRBD1. The CDR3 is made up of 14 amino acids. From germline, CDR1 is KGHSH and CDR2 LQKENI. Germline trimming cut 5 bases from V and 7 bases from J; bases unmatched to any gene: 9. The CDR3 loop is CASSTRTGSGGYTF. The DNA of the CDR3 is TGTGCCAGCTCAACCAGGACAGGGAGCGGTGGCTACACCTTC.